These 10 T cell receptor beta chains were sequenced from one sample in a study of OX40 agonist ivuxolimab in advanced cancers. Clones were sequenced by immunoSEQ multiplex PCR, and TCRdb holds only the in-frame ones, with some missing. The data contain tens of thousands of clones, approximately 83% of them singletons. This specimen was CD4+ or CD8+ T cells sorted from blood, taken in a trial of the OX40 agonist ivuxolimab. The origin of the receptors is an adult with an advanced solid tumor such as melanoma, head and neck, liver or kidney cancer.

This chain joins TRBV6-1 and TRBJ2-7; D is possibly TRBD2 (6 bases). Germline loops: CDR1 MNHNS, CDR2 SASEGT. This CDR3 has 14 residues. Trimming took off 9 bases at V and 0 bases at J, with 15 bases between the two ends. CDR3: CASSGLRNSYEQYF. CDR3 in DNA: TGTGCCAGTTCGGGACTTCGTAACTCCTACGAGCAGTACTTC.

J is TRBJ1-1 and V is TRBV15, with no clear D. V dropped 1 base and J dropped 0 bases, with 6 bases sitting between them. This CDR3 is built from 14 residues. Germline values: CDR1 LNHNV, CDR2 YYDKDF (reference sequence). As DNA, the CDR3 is TGTGCCACCAGCAGAGTGGTCCTGAACACTGAAGCTTTCTTT. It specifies CATSRVVLNTEAFF.

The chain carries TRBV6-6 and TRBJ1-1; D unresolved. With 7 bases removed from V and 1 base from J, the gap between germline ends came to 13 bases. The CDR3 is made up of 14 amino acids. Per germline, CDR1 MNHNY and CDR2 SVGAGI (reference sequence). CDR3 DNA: TGTGCCAGCACCTCAAATTGGGGGAACACTGAAGCTTTCTTT. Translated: CASTSNWGNTEAFF.

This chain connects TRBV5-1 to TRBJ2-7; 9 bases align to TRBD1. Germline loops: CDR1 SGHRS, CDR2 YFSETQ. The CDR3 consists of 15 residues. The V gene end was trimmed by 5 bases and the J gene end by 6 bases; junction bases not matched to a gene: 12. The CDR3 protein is CASSPTGTGLAEQYF. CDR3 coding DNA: TGCGCCAGCAGTCCGACCGGGACAGGGCTGGCCGAGCAGTACTTC.

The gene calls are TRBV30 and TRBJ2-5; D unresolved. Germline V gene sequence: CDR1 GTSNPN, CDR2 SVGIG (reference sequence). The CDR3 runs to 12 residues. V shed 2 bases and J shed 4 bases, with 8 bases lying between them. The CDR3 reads CAWSLTRETQYF. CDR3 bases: TGTGCCTGGAGTTTGACCCGAGAGACCCAGTACTTC.

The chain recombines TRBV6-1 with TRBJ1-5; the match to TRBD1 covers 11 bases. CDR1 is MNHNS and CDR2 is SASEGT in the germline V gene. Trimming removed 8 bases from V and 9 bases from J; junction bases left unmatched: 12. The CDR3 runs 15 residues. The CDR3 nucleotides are TGTGCCAGCGAAAGGGACAGGGGGGGAACGGGGCCCCAGCATTTT. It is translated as CASERDRGGTGPQHF.

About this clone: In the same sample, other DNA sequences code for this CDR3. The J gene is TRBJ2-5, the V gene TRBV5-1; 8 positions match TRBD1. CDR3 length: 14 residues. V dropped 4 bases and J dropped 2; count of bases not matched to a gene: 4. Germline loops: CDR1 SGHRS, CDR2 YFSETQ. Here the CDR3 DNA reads TGCGCCAGCAGCGACGGGACAGGTCAAGAGACCCAGTACTTC. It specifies CASSDGTGQETQYF.

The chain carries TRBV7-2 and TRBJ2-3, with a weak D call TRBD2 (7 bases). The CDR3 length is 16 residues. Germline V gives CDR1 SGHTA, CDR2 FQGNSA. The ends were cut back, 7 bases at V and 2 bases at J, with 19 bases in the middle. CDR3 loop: CASTRGGGANTDTQYF. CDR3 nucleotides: TGTGCCAGCACTCGAGGGGGGGGAGCGAACACAGATACGCAGTATTTT.

CDR3 protein: CASWEETQYF. The CDR3 DNA sequence: TGTGCCAGCTGGGAAGAGACCCAGTACTTC. The chain uses TRBV6-1 and TRBJ2-5; no definite D call. The CDR3 loop spans 10 amino acids. The V end lost 8 bases, the J end lost 3 bases, and 4 bases lay between the germline ends. Germline loops: CDR1 MNHNS, CDR2 SASEGT.

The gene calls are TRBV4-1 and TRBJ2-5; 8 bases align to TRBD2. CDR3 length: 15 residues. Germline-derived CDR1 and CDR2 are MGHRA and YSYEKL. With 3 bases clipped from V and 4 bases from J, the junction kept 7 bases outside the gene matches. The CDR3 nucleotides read TGCGCCAGCAGCCAGGAGACTAGCGCACGAGAGACCCAGTACTTC. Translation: CASSQETSARETQYF.